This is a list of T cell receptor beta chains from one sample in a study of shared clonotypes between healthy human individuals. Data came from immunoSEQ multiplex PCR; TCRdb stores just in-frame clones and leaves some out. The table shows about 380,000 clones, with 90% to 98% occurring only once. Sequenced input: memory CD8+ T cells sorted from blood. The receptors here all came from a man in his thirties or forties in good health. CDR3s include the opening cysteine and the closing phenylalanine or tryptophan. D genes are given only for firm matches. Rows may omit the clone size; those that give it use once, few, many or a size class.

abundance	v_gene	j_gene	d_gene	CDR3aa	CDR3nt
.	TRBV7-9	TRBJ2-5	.	CASSLFGGPQETQYF	TGTGCCAGCAGCTTATTTGGGGGCCCCCAAGAGACCCAGTACTTC
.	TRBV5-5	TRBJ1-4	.	CASSLRYTNEKLFF	TGTGCCAGCAGCTTGCGTTACACTAATGAAAAACTGTTTTTT
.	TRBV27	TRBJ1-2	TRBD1	CASRASQGVGGYTF	TGTGCCAGCAGGGCCTCACAGGGGGTGGGGGGCTACACCTTC
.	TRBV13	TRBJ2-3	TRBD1	CASSALGQTVTDTQYF	TGTGCCAGCAGCGCACTGGGACAGACCGTCACAGATACGCAGTATTTT
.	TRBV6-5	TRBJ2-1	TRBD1	CASQGTGTGFYEQFF	TGTGCCAGCCAAGGTACCGGGACAGGGTTCTACGAGCAGTTCTTC
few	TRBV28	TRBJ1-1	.	CASSSPIGVGAFF	TGTGCCAGCAGTTCCCCGATAGGGGTGGGGGCTTTCTTT
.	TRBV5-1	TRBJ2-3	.	CASSPRTVTDTQYF	TGCGCCAGCAGCCCCCGCACCGTCACAGATACGCAGTATTTT
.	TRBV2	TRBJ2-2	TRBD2	CASSDWLAGEGGELFF	TGTGCCAGCAGTGACTGGCTAGCGGGAGAGGGCGGGGAGCTGTTTTTT
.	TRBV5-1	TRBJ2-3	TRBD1	CASSPQGADTQYF	TGCGCCAGCAGCCCTCAGGGGGCAGATACGCAGTATTTT
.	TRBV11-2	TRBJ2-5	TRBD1	CASSLWGKTGPETQYF	TGTGCCAGCAGCTTATGGGGGAAGACAGGGCCAGAGACCCAGTACTTC
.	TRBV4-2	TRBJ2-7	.	CASSQEGTLRSSYEQYF	TGTGCCAGCAGCCAAGAAGGCACGCTGAGGAGCTCCTACGAGCAGTACTTC
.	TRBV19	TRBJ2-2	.	CASSFFFANTGELFF	TGTGCCAGTAGTTTCTTTTTTGCGAACACCGGGGAGCTGTTTTTT
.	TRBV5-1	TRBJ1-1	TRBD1	CASSFYDTGTGYAVNTEAFF	TGCGCCAGCAGCTTCTATGATACAGGGACAGGGTACGCGGTGAACACTGAAGCTTTCTTT
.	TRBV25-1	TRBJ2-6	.	CASSESDSGANVLTF	TGTGCCAGCAGTGAATCGGACTCTGGGGCCAACGTCCTGACTTTC
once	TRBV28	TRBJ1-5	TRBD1	CASSSRNYRGPSNQPQHF	TGTGCCAGCAGCTCGCGTAATTACAGGGGGCCGAGCAATCAGCCCCAGCATTTT
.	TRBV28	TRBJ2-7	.	CASSWTGPKGEQYF	TGTGCCAGCAGTTGGACGGGACCTAAGGGCGAGCAGTACTTC
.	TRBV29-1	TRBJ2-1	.	CSVGDEQFF	TGCAGCGTTGGGGATGAGCAGTTCTTC
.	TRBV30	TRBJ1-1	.	CAWTPGLQNTEAFF	TGTGCCTGGACTCCGGGACTCCAAAACACTGAAGCTTTCTTT
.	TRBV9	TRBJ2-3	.	CASSVGRVTDTQYF	TGTGCCAGCAGCGTAGGGCGGGTCACAGATACGCAGTATTTT
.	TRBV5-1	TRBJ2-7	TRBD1	CASTPDRGNYEQYF	TGCGCCAGCACTCCGGACAGGGGGAACTACGAGCAGTACTTC
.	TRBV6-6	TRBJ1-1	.	CASSYPHRANTEAFF	TGTGCCAGCAGTTACCCCCACAGGGCCAACACTGAAGCTTTCTTT
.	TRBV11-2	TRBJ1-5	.	CASSLHSNQPQHF	TGTGCCAGCAGCTTACATAGCAATCAGCCCCAGCATTTT
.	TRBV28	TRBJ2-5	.	CASSLPEETQYF	TGTGCCAGCAGTTTGCCGGAAGAGACCCAGTACTTC
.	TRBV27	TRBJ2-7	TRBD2	CASSPLAQFSYEQYF	TGTGCCAGCAGTCCACTAGCGCAATTCTCCTACGAGCAGTACTTC
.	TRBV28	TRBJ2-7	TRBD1	CASSPRDRNYEQYF	TGTGCCAGCAGTCCCCGGGACAGGAACTACGAGCAGTACTTC
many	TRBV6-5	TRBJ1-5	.	CASSYRGNQPQHF	TGTGCCAGCAGTTACAGGGGCAATCAGCCCCAGCATTTT
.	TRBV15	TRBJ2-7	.	CATSNSPGARPHYEQYF	TGTGCCACCAGCAATAGTCCGGGGGCCCGCCCCCACTACGAGCAGTACTTC
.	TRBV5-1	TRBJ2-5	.	CASSLGTVQETQYF	TGCGCCAGCAGCTTGGGGACAGTCCAAGAGACCCAGTACTTC
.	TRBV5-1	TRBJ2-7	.	CASSLLATFNEQYF	TGCGCCAGCAGCTTGCTCGCCACGTTTAACGAGCAGTACTTC
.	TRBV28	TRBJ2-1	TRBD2	CASRAPSGHNEQFF	TGTGCCAGCAGGGCTCCTAGCGGTCACAATGAGCAGTTCTTC
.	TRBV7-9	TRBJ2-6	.	CASRHYGANVLTF	TGTGCCAGTAGACACTATGGGGCCAACGTCCTGACTTTC
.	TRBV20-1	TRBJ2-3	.	CSGLRDTQYF	TGCAGTGGACTCCGAGATACGCAGTATTTT
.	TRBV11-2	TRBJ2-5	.	CASSLPVPDLETQYF	TGTGCCAGCAGCCTCCCGGTCCCCGATTTGGAGACCCAGTACTTC
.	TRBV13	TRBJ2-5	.	CASRQAYQETQYF	TGTGCCAGCAGACAGGCGTACCAAGAGACCCAGTACTTC
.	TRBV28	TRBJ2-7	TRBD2	CASSFLTSGRYEQYF	TGTGCCAGCAGTTTTCTTACTAGCGGGCGCTACGAGCAGTACTTC
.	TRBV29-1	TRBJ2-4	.	CSVEDRNLAKNIQYF	TGCAGCGTTGAAGACCGGAACCTAGCCAAAAACATTCAGTACTTC
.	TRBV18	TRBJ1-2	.	CASSPPGGSYGYTF	TGTGCCAGCTCACCACCGGGGGGAAGCTATGGCTACACCTTC
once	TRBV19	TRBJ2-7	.	CASSIGQHSYEQYF	TGTGCCAGTAGTATCGGACAACATTCCTACGAGCAGTACTTC
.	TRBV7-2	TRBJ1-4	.	CASSLLGEVSEKLFF	TGTGCCAGCAGCTTGCTCGGGGAGGTATCTGAAAAACTGTTTTTT
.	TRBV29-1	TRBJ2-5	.	CSVTTPGETQYF	TGCAGCGTTACCACCCCGGGAGAGACCCAGTACTTC
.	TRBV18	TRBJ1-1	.	CASSPRQGREGNTEAFF	TGTGCCAGCTCACCACGTCAGGGAAGGGAAGGGAACACTGAAGCTTTCTTT
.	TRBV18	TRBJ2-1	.	CASSGMSVSYNEQFF	TGTGCCAGCTCCGGGATGAGCGTCTCCTACAATGAGCAGTTCTTC